This T cell receptor (beta chain) appears in the sequencing data of a study of T cell changes during pregnancy in multiple sclerosis. Libraries were prepared by immunoSEQ multiplex PCR; TCRdb keeps only in-frame clonotypes and omits some of them. The table includes tens of thousands of clones, about nine tenths detected once. Trimming left V 1 base short and J 8 bases short, with 5 bases between. Germline V gene data show CDR1 as MNHNY and CDR2 as SVGAGI (reference sequence). The CDR3 length is 11 residues. The chain couples TRBV6-6 to TRBJ1-2; D is undetermined. Sample: CD8+ T cells from peripheral blood mononuclear cells, taken before pregnancy. The sequence was obtained from a female donor with multiple sclerosis, enrolled in a pregnancy study. CDR3 in DNA: TGTGCCAGCAGTTACTTCCAAGGCTACACCTTC. It yields the protein CASSYFQGYTF.